This T cell receptor (beta chain) was sequenced during a study of a mutant IDH1 vaccine in newly diagnosed glioma. Sequencing used immunoSEQ multiplex PCR; TCRdb keeps in-frame clones, though not all of them. The repertoire holds 45,000 to 70,000 clones, approximately 81% seen once, with about 3.3% in the top ten. Time point: week 5, during vaccination. In every dose of vaccine, 300 ug of mutant IDH1 20-mer peptide was given alongside topical imiquimod. This clone showed up just a few times. What it binds is unknown. The junction had 19 bases not matched to a gene; V was cut back by 5 bases and J by 5 bases. The germline V gene encodes CDR1 SGHTA and CDR2 FQGNSA. CDR3 length: 18 residues.

The chain uses TRBV7-2 and TRBJ2-3; 7 nucleotides agree with TRBD2. The TCR was taken from a young man with glioma. The material sequenced was PBMCs, taken from a glioma patient whose treatment included an IDH1 peptide vaccine. The chain's CDR3 is CASSPRNRTRRTRDTQYF. The CDR3, as DNA: TGTGCCAGCAGCCCCCGAAACAGGACACGCCGGACTAGAGATACGCAGTATTTT. Filled out from reference TRBV7-2 and TRBJ2-3, the complete variable domain reads GAGVSQSPSNKVTEKGKDVELRCDPISGHTALYWYRQSLGQGLEFLIYFQGNSAPDKSGLPSDRFSAERTGGSVSTLTIQRTQQEDSAVYLCASSPRNRTRRTRDTQYFGPGTRLTVL.